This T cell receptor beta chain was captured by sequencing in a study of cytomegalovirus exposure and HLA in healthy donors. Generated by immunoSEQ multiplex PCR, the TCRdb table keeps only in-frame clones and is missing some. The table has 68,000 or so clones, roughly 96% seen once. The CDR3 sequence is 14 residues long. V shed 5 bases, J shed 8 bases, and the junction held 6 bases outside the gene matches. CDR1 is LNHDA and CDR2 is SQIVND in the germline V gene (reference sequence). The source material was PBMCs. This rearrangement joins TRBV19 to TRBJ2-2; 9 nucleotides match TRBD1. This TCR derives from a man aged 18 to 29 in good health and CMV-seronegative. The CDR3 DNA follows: TGTGCCAGTAGTGCGACAGGGGGTTCAGGGGAGCTGTTTTTT. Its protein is CASSATGGSGELFF.